This T cell receptor beta chain was obtained from a study of blood T cell repertoires in COVID-19. Study summary: Sources were T cells, B-cell-depleted T cells, or PBMCs; the material itself was cDNA or gDNA.

CDR3 length equals 16 residues. Germline V CDR1 and CDR2: SNHLY, FYNNEI. Germline trimming cut 5 bases from V and 0 bases from J; bases unmatched to any gene: 3. This study enrolled people aged about 18 to 100 from about 26 US geographic areas. Cohorts were assigned according to the clinical history that participants reported. Per the authors' pipeline: Quantification of nucleated cells was approximated via reference gene primer amplification. The assay was immunoSEQ multiplex PCR, and TCRdb's table has in-frame clones only and misses some. V and J calls and clone size follow that table, whereas D and trimming were derived from the DNA. The sample gives approximately 300,000 clones, around 90% of which show up once; approximately 6% is in the top ten.

Sequencing was performed on PBMCs or T cells enriched from blood (not recorded which). The sequence was collected from a woman under 40 who had recovered from COVID-19. The J gene is TRBJ2-1, the V gene TRBV2; 11 nucleotides line up with TRBD2. CDR3 sequence reads: CASSLAGGSSYNEQFF. The DNA for the CDR3 is TGTGCCAGCAGTCTAGCGGGGGGAAGCTCCTACAATGAGCAGTTCTTC.